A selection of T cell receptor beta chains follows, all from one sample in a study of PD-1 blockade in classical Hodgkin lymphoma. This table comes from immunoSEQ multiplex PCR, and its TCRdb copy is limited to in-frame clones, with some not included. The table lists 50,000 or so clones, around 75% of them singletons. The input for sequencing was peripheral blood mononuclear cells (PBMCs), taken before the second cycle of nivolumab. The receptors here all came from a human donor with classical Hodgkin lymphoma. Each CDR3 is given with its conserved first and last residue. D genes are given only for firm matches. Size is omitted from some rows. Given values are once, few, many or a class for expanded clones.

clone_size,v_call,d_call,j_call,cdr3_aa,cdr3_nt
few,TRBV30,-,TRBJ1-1,CAWDTLFAGEEAFF,TGTGCCTGGGACACGCTATTCGCCGGGGAGGAAGCTTTCTTT
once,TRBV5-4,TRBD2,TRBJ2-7,CASSLRSAGGNEQYF,TGTGCCAGCAGCTTGCGTTCTGCGGGAGGCAACGAGCAGTACTTC
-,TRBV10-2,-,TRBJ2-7,CASGGRQYYEQYF,TGCGCCAGCGGGGGTAGACAGTACTACGAGCAGTACTTC
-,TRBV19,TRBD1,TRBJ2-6,CASSIETQDRGSGANVLTF,TGTGCCAGTAGTATAGAGACCCAGGACAGGGGTTCTGGGGCCAACGTCCTGACTTTC
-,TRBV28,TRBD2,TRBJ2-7,CASSLRGRPPYEQYF,TGTGCCAGCAGTTTACGCGGGAGGCCCCCCTACGAGCAGTACTTC
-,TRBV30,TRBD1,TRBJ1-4,CAWSQTGGGEKLFF,TGTGCCTGGAGTCAGACAGGGGGAGGTGAAAAACTGTTTTTT
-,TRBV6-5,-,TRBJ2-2,CASSLMNTGELFF,TGTGCCAGCAGCCTGATGAACACCGGGGAGCTGTTTTTT
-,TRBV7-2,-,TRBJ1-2,CASSLRGNYGYTF,TGTGCCAGCAGCTTAAGGGGGAACTATGGCTACACCTTC
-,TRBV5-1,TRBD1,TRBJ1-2,CASSLDRGGYGYTF,TGCGCCAGCAGCCTAGACAGGGGAGGCTATGGCTACACCTTC
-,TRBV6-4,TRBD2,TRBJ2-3,CASSETSGISTDTQYF,TGTGCCAGCAGCGAAACTAGCGGCATCAGCACAGATACGCAGTATTTT
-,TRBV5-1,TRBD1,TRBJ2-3,CASSLRQGVGTDTQYF,TGCGCCAGCAGCTTAAGACAGGGTGTTGGCACAGATACGCAGTATTTT
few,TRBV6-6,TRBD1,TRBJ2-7,CASSFGQGSYEQYF,TGTGCCAGCAGTTTTGGACAGGGCTCCTACGAGCAGTACTTC
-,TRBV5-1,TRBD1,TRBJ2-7,CASSLAGGQGAGEQYF,TGCGCCAGCAGCTTGGCCGGGGGACAGGGGGCGGGCGAGCAGTACTTC
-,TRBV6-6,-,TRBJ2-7,CASIVRQGTEQYF,TGTGCCAGCATAGTACGGCAGGGGACCGAGCAGTACTTC
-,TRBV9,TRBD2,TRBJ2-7,CASSPRSGGGYEQYF,TGTGCCAGCAGCCCCCGCAGCGGGGGAGGTTACGAGCAGTACTTC
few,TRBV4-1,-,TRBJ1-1,CASSQGDARTAFF,TGCGCCAGCAGCCAAGGGGACGCGAGAACAGCTTTCTTT
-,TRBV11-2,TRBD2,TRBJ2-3,CASSPSGAWDTQYF,TGTGCCAGCAGCCCTAGCGGGGCGTGGGATACGCAGTATTTT
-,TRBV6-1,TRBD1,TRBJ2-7,CASIYSGTGSYEQYF,TGTGCCAGCATTTATTCCGGGACAGGCTCCTACGAGCAGTACTTC
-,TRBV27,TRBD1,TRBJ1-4,CASSPGTGVFNEKLFF,TGTGCCAGCAGTCCGGGGACAGGGGTTTTTAATGAAAAACTGTTTTTT
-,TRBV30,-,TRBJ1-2,CAWSVLRGQSGGYTF,TGTGCCTGGAGTGTACTGAGGGGTCAGTCGGGTGGCTACACCTTC
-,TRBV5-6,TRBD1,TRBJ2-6,CASSYRGTGANVLTF,TGTGCCAGCAGTTACAGGGGTACTGGGGCCAACGTCCTGACTTTC